The T cell receptor (beta chain) described here comes from a study of blood T cells in healthy people across ages. The CDR3 spans 15 residues. V lost 6 bases, J lost 0 bases, and 13 bases lay in between. The study's findings and limits: Estimates of diversity drawn from one million T cells were considered underestimates.

A note on this clonotype: Its antigen is still unknown.

Primers used in a second PCR of roughly 6 to 12 cycles were a sample-barcoded 5' primer and a J-beta primer mix. TCRdb reprocessed the 5' RACE reads with MiXCR, giving one entry per CDR3 protein. The table has 870,000 or so distinct CDR3 sequences, more than 25% seen once. No fewer than 6 million PBMCs went into each sample. Sequenced input: blood. The TCR was taken from a woman older than 75 in good health. This chain joins TRBV12-3 or TRBV12-4 and TRBJ2-3; D is uncertain. CDR3 sequence: CASRHGSPSTDTQYF. The CDR3 DNA is TGTGCCAGCAGGCACGGCAGCCCTAGCACAGATACGCAGTATTTT.